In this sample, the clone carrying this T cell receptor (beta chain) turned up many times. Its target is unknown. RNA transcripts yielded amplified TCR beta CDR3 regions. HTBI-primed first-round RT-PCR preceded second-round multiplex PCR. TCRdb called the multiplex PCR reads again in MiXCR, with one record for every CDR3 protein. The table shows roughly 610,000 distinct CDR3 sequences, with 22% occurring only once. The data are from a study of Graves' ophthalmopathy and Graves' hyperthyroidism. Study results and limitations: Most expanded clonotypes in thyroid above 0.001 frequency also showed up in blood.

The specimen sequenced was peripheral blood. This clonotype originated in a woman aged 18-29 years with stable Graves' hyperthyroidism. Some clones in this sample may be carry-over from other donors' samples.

CDR3 coding DNA: TGTGCCAGTAGTATACCCAAAAGGCGGGAGACCCAGTACTTC. This codes for CASSIPKRRETQYF. The chain couples TRBV19 to TRBJ2-5, with unresolved D. The CDR3 is 14 residues long. CDR1 and CDR2 from the germline V gene are LNHDA and SQIVND (reference sequence). V gave up 2 bases and J gave up 5 bases, with 12 bases separating them. The whole variable domain, filled in from reference TRBV19 and TRBJ2-5, reads DGGITQSPKYLFRKEGQNVTLSCEQNLNHDAMYWYRQDPGQGLRLIYYSQIVNDFQKGDIAEGYSVSREKKESFPLTVTSAQKNPTAFYLCASSIPKRRETQYFGPGTRLLVL.